This TCR beta chain was recovered during a study of blood T cell repertoires in COVID-19. Study-wide background: Italy, Spain and the United States were the sources of the convalescent and acute COVID-19 samples. PBMCs, B-cell-depleted T cells, or T cells provided the cDNA or gDNA that made up the material.

Methods used by the authors: Using reference gene primer amplification, nucleated cell counts were estimated. Sequencing used immunoSEQ multiplex PCR; TCRdb keeps in-frame clones, though not all of them. That table is the source of V, J and clone size, and D and trimming were worked out from the DNA. The repertoire includes just over 150,000 clones, 75% to 90% of them detected once, and about 15% sits in the top ten. This CDR3 has 16 residues. Germline CDR1 MNHEY, CDR2 SVGAGI. With 0 bases removed from V and 1 base from J, the gap between germline ends came to 9 bases. Sequencing input: peripheral blood. This sequence joins TRBV6-5 and TRBJ2-2; maybe TRBD2 (5 bases). The TCR originated in a middle-aged woman with acute or convalescent COVID-19. As DNA, the CDR3 is TGTGCCAGCAGTTACTCTAGGACTTTGAACACCGGGGAGCTGTTTTTT. It yields the protein CASSYSRTLNTGELFF.